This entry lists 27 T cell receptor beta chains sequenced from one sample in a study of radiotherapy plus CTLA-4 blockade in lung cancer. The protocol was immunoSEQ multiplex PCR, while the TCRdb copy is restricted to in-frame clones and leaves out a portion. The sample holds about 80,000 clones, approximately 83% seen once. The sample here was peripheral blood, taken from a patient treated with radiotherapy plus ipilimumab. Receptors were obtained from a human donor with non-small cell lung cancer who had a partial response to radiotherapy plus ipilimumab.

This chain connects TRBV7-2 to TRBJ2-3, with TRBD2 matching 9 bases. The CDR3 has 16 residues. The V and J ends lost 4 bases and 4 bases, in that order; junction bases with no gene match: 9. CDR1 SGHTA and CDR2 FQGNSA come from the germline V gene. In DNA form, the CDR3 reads TGTGCCAGCAGCTCTGGAGGAGCGGGAGGTTCAGATACGCAGTATTTT. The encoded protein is CASSSGGAGGSDTQYF.

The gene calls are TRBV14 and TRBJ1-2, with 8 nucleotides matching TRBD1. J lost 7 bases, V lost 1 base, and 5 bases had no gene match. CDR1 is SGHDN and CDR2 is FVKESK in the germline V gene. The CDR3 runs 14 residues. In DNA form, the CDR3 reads TGTGCCAGCAGCCAAGGACAGGGGTATGGTGGCTACACCTTC. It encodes CASSQGQGYGGYTF.

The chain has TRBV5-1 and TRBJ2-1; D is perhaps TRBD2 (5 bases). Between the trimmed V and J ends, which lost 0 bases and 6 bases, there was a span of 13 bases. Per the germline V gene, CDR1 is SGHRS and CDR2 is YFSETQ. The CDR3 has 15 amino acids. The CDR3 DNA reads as TGCGCCAGCAGCTTGGGGGCTAGCCGAGGCAATGAGCAGTTCTTC. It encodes CASSLGASRGNEQFF.

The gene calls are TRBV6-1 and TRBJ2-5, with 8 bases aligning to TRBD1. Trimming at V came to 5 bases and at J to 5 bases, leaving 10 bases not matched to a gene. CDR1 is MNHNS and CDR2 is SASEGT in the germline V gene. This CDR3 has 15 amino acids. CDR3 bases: TGTGCCAGCAGTCGTACCGGACAGGGTAGGGAGACCCAGTACTTC. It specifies CASSRTGQGRETQYF.

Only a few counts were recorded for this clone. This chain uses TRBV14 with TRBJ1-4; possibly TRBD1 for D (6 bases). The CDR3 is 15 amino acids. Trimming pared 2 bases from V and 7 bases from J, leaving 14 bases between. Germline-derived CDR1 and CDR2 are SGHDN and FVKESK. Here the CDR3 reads CASSQLQGTGEKLFF. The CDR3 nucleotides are TGTGCCAGCAGCCAACTACAGGGAACTGGTGAAAAACTGTTTTTT. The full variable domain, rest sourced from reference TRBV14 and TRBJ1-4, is EAGVTQFPSHSVIEKGQTVTLRCDPISGHDNLYWYRRVMGKEIKFLLHFVKESKQDESGMPNNRFLAERTGGTYSTLKVQPAELEDSGVYFCASSQLQGTGEKLFFGSGTQLSVL.

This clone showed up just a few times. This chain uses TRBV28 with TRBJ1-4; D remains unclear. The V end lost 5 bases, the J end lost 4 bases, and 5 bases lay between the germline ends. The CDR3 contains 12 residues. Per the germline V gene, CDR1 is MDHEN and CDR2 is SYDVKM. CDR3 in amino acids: CASSRLNEKLFF. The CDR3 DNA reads TGTGCCAGCAGTCGACTTAATGAAAAACTGTTTTTT.

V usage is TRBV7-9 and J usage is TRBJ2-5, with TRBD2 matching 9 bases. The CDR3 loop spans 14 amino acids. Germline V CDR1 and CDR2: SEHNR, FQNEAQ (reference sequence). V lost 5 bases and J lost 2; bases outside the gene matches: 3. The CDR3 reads CASSRLAVQETQYF. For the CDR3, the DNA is TGTGCCAGCAGCCGACTAGCGGTGCAAGAGACCCAGTACTTC.

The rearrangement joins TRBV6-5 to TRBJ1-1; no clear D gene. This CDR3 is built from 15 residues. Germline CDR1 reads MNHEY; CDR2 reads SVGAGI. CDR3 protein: CAAAISGGGNTEAFF. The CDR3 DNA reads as TGTGCAGCAGCAATTAGTGGAGGAGGGAACACTGAAGCTTTCTTT.

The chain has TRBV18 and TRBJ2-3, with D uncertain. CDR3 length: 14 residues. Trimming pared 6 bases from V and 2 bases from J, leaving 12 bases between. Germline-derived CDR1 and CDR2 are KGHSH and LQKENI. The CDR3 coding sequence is TGTGCCAGCTCCCCCTGGCTCGTCACAGATACGCAGTATTTT. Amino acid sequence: CASSPWLVTDTQYF.

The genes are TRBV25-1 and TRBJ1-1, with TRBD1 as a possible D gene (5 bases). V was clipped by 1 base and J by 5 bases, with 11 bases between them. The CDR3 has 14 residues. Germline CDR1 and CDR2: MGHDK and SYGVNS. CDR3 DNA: TGTGCCAGCAGTGAATGGAGCGGGGCTACTGAAGCTTTCTTT. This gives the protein CASSEWSGATEAFF.

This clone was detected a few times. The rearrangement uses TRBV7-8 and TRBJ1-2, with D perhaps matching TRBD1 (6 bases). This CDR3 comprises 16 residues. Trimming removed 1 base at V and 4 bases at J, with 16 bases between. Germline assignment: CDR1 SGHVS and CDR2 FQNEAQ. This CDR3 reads CASSLELGAVGYGYTF. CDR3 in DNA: TGTGCCAGCAGCTTAGAATTGGGGGCAGTCGGCTATGGCTACACCTTC. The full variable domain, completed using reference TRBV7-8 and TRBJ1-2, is GAGVSQSPRYKVAKRGQDVALRCDPISGHVSLFWYQQALGQGPEFLTYFQNEAQLDKSGLPSDRFFAERPEGSVSTLKIQRTQQEDSAVYLCASSLELGAVGYGYTFGSGTRLTVV.

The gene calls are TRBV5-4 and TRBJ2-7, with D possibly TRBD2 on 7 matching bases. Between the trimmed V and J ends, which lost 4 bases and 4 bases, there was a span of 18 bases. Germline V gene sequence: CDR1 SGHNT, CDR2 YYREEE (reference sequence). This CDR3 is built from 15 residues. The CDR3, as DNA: TGTGCCAGCAGCCCTGGGGGGGGGCTTATTTACGAGCAGTACTTC. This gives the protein CASSPGGGLIYEQYF.

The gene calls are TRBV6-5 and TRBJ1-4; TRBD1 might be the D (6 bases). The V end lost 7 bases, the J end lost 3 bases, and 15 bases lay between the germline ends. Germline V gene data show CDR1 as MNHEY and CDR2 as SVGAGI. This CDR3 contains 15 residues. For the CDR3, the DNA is TGTGCCAGCACATTGGCAGGGGCATCTAATGAAAAACTGTTTTTT. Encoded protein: CASTLAGASNEKLFF.

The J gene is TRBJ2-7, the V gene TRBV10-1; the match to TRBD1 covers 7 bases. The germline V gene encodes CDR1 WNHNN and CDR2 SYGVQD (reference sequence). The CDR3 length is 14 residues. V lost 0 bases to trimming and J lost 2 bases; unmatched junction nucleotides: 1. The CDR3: CASSESGQAYEQYF. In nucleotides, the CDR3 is TGCGCCAGCAGTGAGTCTGGACAGGCCTACGAGCAGTACTTC.

The CDR3 coding sequence is TGTGCCAGCAGCATCGGACAGGGGGCGACCGGGGAGCTGTTTTTT. It specifies CASSIGQGATGELFF. V and J are TRBV7-3 and TRBJ2-2, with 11 bases lining up with TRBD1. This CDR3 comprises 15 residues. V trimming: 5 bases; J trimming: 5 bases; junction bases outside the gene matches: 4. In germline, CDR1 is SGHTA, CDR2 FQGTGA.

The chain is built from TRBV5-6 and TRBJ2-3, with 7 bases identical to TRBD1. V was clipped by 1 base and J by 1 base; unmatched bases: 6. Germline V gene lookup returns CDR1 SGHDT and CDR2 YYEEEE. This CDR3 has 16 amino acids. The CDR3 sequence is CASSLFSGQGTDTQYF. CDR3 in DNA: TGTGCCAGCAGCTTGTTTTCCGGACAGGGCACAGATACGCAGTATTTT.

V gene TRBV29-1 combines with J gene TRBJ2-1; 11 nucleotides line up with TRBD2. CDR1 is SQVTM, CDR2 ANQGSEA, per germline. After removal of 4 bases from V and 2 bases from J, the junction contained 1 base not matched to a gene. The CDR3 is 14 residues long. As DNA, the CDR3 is TGCAGCGTTGGACTAGCGGGGACCTACAATGAGCAGTTCTTC. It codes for CSVGLAGTYNEQFF.

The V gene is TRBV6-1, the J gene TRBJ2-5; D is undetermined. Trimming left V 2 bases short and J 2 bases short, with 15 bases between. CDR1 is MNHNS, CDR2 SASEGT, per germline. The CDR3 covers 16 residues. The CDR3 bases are TGTGCCAGCAGTGAATACGACGGCACAGTTCAAGAGACCCAGTACTTC. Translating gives CASSEYDGTVQETQYF.

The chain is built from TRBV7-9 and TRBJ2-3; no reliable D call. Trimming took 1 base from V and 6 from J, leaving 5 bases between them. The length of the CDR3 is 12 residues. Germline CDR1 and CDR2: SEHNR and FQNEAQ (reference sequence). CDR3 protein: CASSLVVDTQYF. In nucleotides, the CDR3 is TGTGCCAGCAGCTTAGTAGTGGATACGCAGTATTTT.

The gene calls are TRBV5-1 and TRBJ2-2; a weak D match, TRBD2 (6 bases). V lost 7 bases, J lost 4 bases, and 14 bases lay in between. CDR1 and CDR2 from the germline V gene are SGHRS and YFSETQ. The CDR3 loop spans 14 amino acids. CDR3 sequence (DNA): TGCGCCAGCCGATCGGGAGCCCCCACCGGGGAGCTGTTTTTT. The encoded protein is CASRSGAPTGELFF.

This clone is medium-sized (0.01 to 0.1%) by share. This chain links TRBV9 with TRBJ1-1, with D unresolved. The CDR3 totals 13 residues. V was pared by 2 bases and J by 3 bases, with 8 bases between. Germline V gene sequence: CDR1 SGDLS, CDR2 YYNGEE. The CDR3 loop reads CASSVVSDTEAFF. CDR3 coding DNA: TGTGCCAGCAGCGTTGTTTCTGACACTGAAGCTTTCTTT.

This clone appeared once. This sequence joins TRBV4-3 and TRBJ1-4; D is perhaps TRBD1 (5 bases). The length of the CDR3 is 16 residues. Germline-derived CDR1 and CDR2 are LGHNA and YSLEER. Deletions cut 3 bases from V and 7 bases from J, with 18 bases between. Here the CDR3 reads CASSQRLGQGGEKLFF. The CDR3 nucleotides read TGCGCCAGCAGCCAGAGATTGGGGCAGGGAGGTGAAAAACTGTTTTTT.

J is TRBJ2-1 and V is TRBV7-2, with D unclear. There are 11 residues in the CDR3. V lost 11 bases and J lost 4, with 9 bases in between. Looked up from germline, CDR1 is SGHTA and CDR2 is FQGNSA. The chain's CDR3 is CASGYYNEQFF. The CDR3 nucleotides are TGTGCCTCCGGGTATTACAATGAGCAGTTCTTC.

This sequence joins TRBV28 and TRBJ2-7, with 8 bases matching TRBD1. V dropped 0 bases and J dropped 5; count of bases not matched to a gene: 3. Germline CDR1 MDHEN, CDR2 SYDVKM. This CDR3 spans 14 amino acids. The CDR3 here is CASSLWDRVHEQYF. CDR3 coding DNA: TGTGCCAGCAGTTTATGGGACAGGGTCCACGAGCAGTACTTC.

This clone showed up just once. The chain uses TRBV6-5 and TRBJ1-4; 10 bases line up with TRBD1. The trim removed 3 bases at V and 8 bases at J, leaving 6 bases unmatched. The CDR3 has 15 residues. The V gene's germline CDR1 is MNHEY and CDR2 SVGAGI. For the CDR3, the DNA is TGTGCCAGCAGTTATTCCCCGGGACAGGGGGAAAAACTGTTTTTT. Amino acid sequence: CASSYSPGQGEKLFF.

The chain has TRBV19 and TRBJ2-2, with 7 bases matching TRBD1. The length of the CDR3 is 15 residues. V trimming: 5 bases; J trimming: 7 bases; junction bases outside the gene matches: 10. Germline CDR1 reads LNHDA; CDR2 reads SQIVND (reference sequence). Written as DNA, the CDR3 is TGTGCCAGTAGTCGGAAACAGGGGTGGGGCGGGGAGCTGTTTTTT. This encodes CASSRKQGWGGELFF.

In DNA, the CDR3 is TGTGCCTGGGTGACTAGCGGGGCGCCGAACACCGGGGAGCTGTTTTTT. This gives the protein CAWVTSGAPNTGELFF. The chain links TRBV30 to TRBJ2-2; 11 nucleotides align to TRBD2. Looked up from germline, CDR1 is GTSNPN and CDR2 is SVGIG (reference sequence). This CDR3 is 16 amino acids long. V dropped 5 bases and J dropped 0; count of bases not matched to a gene: 5.